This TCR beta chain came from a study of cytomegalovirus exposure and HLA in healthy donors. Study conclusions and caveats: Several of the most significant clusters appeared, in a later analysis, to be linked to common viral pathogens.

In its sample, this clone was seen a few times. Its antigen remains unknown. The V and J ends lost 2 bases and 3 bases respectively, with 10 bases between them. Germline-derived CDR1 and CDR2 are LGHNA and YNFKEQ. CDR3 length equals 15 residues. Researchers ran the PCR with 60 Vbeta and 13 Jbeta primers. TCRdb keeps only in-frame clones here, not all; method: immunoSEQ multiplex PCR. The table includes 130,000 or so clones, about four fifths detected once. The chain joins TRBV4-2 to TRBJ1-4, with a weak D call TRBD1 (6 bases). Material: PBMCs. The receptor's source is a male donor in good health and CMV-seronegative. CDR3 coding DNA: TGTGCCAGCAGCCAACAACCAGGGGCTAATGAAAAACTGTTTTTT. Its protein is CASSQQPGANEKLFF.